Sequencing of this T cell receptor (beta chain) was carried out in a study of memory CD4+ T cells and cytomegalovirus serostatus. Study details: Healthy Belgian adult donors included about nine CMV-positive and some 23 CMV-negative people.

Single viable CD3+CD4+CD8-CD45RO+ cells were sorted as the memory CD4+ T cells. Only in-frame clones appear in the TCRdb table, and some are missing; sequencing was by immunoSEQ multiplex PCR. The sample includes 50,000 to 70,000 clones, 70% to 85% of them seen just once. The germline V and J ends were trimmed by 0 bases and 0 bases, with 3 bases remaining between them. The germline gives CDR1 LGHNA, CDR2 YNFKEQ. The CDR3 is 15 residues long. This clone was seen more than once but under ten times. The sequenced sample consisted of memory CD4+ T cells from blood. The V call is TRBV4-2, the J call TRBJ2-6; D is unclear. The clonotype originates from an adult in good health and CMV-seronegative. The CDR3 sequence: CASSQELSGANVLTF. In nucleotides, the CDR3 is TGTGCCAGCAGCCAAGAGCTCTCTGGGGCCAACGTCCTGACTTTC.